This TCR beta chain comes out of a study of human T cells and chemical hapten exposure. Study-level background: Diphenylcyclopropenone doses were given weekly to the scalps of patients across the approximately 24-week study.

This clonotype has a handful of counts. Antigen unknown. Time point noted: patch test 1, 2 weeks after DPC sensitization. Stated treatment: therapeutic diphenylcyclopropenone sensitization with weekly scalp DPC. CDR1 is SGHDT, CDR2 YYEEEE, per germline. This CDR3 spans 15 amino acids. Trimming took 4 bases from V and 0 from J, leaving 14 bases between them. Original data processing: Samples ranged from about 23,224 to 700,000 TCRs, with a median of around 100,000. TCRdb redid the calling of the RACE reads with MiXCR, one entry per CDR3 protein. The V and J calls, along with clone size, are taken from TCRdb and not from the paper's own processing. Of 150,000 to 200,000 distinct CDR3 sequences in the sample, about 14% are singletons; the top ten hold 1.5% to 2%. Study results and limitations: No change in TCRs above 1 in 1000 frequency was produced by DPC sensitization. Healthy individuals' immune responses may differ from those of donors, who had alopecia.

Sequencing was performed on whole blood, taken in connection with sensitization to the hapten diphenylcyclopropenone (DPC). The V gene is TRBV5-6, the J gene TRBJ2-7; D is undetermined. This TCR derives from a woman in her twenties or thirties with alopecia areata. Some clones in this sample may be carry-over from other donors' samples. CDR3 sequence (DNA): TGTGCCAGCAGCCTGCGGAGAACAAACTCCTACGAGCAGTACTTC. It specifies CASSLRRTNSYEQYF. Using reference TRBV5-6 and TRBJ2-7 for the parts outside the CDR3, the full variable domain is DAGVTQSPTHLIKTRGQQVTLRCSPKSGHDTVSWYQQALGQGPQFIFQYYEEEERQRGNFPDRFSGHQFPNYSSELNVNALLLGDSALYLCASSLRRTNSYEQYFGPGTRLTVT.